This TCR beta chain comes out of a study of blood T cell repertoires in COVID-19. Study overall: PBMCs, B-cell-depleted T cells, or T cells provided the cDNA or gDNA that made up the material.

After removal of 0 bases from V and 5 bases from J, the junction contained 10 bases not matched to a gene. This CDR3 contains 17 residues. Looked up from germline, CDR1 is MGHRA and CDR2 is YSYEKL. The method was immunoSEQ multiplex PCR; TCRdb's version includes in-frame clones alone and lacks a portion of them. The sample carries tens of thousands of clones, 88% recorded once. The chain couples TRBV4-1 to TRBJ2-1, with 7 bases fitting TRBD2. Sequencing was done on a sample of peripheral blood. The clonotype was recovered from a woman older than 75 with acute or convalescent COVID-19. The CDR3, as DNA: TGCGCCAGCAGCCAAGATCTGTTTGGGCGGGGGAACAATGAGCAGTTCTTC. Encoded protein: CASSQDLFGRGNNEQFF.